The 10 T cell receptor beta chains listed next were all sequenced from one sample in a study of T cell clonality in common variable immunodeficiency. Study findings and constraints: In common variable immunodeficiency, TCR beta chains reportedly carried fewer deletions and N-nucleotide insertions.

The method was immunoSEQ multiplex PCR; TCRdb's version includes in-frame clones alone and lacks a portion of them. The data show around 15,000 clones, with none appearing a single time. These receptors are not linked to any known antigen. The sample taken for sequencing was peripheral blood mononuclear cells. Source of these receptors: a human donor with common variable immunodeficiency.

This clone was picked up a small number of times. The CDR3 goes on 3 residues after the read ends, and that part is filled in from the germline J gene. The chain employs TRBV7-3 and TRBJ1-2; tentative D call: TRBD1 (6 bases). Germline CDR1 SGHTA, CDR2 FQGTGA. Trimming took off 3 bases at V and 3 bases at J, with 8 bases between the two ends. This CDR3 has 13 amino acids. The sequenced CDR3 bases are TGTGCCAGCAGCTTGACAGGCGACTATGGC. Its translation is CASSLTGDYG. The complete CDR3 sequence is CASSLTGDYGYTF.

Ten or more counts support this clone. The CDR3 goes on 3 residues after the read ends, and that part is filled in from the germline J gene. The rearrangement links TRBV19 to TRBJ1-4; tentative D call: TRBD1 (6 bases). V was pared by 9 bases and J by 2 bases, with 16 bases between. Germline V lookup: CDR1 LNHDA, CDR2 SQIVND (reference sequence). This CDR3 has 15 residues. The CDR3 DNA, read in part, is TGTGCCAGCGCACAGGGAGTCCGGACTAATGAAAAA. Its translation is CASAQGVRTNEK. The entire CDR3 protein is CASAQGVRTNEKLFF.

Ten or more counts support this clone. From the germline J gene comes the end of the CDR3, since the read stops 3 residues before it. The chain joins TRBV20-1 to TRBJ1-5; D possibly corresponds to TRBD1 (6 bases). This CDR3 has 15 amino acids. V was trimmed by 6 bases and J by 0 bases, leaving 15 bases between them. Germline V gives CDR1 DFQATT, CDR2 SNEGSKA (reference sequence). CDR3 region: CSAKTGSYSNQPQHF. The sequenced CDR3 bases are TGCAGTGCAAAGACAGGAAGCTATAGCAATCAGCCC.

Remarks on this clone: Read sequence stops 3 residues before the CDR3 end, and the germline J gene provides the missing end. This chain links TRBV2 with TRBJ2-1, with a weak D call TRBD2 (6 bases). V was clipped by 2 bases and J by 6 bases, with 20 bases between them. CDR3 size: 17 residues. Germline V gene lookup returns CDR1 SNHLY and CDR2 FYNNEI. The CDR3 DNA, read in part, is TGTGCCAGCAGTGAAAGGGGAGGCGGCAGGTGGGGCAATGAG. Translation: CASSERGGGRWGNE. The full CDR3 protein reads CASSERGGGRWGNEQFF.

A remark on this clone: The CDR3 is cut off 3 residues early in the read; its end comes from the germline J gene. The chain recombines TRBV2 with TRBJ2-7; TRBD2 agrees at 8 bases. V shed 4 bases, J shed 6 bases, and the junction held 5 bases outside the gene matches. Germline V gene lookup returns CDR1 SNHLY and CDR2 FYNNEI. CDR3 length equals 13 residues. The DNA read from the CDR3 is TGTGCCAGCAGTGTCTCGCGGGGGGCCGAG. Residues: CASSVSRGAE. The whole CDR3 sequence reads CASSVSRGAEQYF.

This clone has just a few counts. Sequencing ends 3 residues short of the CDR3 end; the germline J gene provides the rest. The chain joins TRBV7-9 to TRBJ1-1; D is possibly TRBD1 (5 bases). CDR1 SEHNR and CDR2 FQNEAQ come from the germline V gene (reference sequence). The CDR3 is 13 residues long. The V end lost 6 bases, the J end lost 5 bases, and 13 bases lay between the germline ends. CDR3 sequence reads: CASRPSQGTEAFF. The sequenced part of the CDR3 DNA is TGTGCCAGCAGACCATCCCAGGGAACTGAA.

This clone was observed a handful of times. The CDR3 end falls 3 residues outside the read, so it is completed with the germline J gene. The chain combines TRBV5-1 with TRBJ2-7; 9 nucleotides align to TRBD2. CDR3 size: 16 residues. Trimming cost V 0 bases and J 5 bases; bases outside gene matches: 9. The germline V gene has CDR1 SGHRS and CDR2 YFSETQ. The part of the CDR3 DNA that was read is TGCGCCAGCAGCTTGGAAGTGGGACTAGCCTTACACGAG. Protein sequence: CASSLEVGLALHE. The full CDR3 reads CASSLEVGLALHEQYF.

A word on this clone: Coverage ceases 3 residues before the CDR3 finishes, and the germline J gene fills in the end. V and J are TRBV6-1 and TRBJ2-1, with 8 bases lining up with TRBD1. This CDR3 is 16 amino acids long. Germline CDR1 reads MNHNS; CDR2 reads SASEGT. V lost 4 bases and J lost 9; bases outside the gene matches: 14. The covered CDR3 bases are TGTGCCAGCAGTGTGGCGCCCGGACAGGGACCCGGTGAG. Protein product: CASSVAPGQGPGE. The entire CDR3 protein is CASSVAPGQGPGEQFF.

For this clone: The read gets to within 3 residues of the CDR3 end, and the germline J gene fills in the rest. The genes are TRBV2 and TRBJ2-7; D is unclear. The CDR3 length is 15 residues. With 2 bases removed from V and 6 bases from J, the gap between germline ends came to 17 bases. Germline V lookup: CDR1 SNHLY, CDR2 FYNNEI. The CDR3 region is CASSETRFEQPEQYF. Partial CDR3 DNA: TGTGCCAGCAGTGAAACACGGTTCGAACAGCCCGAG.

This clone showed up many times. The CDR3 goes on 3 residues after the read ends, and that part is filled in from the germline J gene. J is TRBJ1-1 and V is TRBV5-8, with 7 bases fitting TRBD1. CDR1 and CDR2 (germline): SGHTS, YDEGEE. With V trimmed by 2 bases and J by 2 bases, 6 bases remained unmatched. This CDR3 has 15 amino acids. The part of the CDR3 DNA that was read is TGTGCCAGCAGCTTCCAGGACAGGCTTAACACTGAA. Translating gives CASSFQDRLNTE. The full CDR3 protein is CASSFQDRLNTEAFF.